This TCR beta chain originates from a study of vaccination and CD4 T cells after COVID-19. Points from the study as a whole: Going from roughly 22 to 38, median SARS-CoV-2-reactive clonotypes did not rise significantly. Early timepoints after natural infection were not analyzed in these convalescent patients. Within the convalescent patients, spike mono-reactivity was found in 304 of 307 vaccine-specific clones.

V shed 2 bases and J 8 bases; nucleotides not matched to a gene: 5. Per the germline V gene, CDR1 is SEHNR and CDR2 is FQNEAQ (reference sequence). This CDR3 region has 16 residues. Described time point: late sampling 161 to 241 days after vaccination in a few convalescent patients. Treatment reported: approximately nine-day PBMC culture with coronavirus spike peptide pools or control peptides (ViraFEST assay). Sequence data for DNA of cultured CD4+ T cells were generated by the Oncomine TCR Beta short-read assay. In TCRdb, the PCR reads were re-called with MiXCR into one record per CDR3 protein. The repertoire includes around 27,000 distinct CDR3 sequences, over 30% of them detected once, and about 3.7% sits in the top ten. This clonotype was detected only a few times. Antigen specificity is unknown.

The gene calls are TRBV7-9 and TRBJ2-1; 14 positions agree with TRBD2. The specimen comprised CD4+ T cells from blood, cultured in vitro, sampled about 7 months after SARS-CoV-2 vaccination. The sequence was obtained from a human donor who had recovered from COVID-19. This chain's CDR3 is CASSLPGTSGSDEQFF. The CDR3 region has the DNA TGTGCCAGCAGCTTACCCGGGACTAGCGGGAGTGATGAGCAGTTCTTC.